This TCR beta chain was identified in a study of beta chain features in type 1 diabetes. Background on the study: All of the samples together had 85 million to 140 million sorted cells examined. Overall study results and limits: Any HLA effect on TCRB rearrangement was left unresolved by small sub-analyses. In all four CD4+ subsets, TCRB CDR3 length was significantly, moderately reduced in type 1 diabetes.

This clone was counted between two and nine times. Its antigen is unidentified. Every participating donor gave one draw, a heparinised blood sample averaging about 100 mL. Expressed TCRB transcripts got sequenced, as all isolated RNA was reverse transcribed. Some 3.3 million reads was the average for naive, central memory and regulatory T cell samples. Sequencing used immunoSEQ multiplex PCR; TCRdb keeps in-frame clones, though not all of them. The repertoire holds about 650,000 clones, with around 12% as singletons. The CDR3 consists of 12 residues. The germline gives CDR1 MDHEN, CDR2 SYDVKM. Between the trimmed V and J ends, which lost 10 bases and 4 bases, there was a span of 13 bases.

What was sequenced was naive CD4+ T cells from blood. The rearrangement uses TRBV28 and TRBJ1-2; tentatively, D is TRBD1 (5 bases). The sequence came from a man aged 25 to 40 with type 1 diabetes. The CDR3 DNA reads TGTGCCACCGGGGGACTGATCTATGGCTACACCTTC. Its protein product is CATGGLIYGYTF.